This T cell receptor beta chain stems from a study of cytomegalovirus exposure and HLA in healthy donors. The V gene's germline CDR1 is SGHTA and CDR2 FQGNSA. CDR3 length: 13 amino acids. V shed 5 bases, J shed 6 bases, and the junction held 7 bases outside the gene matches. PCR employed 60 Vbeta and 13 Jbeta primers. The method was immunoSEQ multiplex PCR; TCRdb's version includes in-frame clones alone and lacks a portion of them. The sample lists over 150,000 clones; 60% to 85% were seen once. This TCR was recovered from a woman in her forties or fifties in good health and CMV-seropositive. The chain couples TRBV7-2 to TRBJ2-7, with 7 bases lining up with TRBD1. Sequencing was performed on PBMCs. As DNA, the CDR3 is TGTGCCAGCAGCAGGGACAGCGCTCTCGAGCAGTACTTC. The encoded protein is CASSRDSALEQYF.